This T cell receptor (beta chain) comes out of a study of blood T cell repertoires in COVID-19. On the study more broadly: Sites across the United States, Italy and Spain contributed samples from acute and convalescent COVID-19. Sources were T cells, B-cell-depleted T cells, or PBMCs; the material itself was cDNA or gDNA.

In the original processing: From reference gene primer amplification, estimates of nucleated cell counts were derived. The repertoire was sequenced with immunoSEQ multiplex PCR; TCRdb's copy has only in-frame clones and lacks some. Clone size and V and J calls were adopted from that table, with D and trimming inferred from the DNA. The sample contains approximately 440,000 clones, more than 70% of which appear only once. While infection was still active, Seattle patients were enrolled and then followed longitudinally. Germline V gene lookup returns CDR1 WNHNN and CDR2 SYGVQD (reference sequence). V dropped 2 bases and J dropped 3 bases, with 12 bases sitting between them. CDR3 length equals 15 residues. This clone came up a few times.

The chain has TRBV10-1 and TRBJ2-3, with no clear D. The clonotype comes from a woman between 50 and 59 years old with COVID-19, enrolled during active disease. The sample taken for sequencing was peripheral blood. Written as DNA, the CDR3 is TGCGCCAGCAGTGAGACCGGTGTCAAGACAGATACGCAGTATTTT. Translating gives CASSETGVKTDTQYF.